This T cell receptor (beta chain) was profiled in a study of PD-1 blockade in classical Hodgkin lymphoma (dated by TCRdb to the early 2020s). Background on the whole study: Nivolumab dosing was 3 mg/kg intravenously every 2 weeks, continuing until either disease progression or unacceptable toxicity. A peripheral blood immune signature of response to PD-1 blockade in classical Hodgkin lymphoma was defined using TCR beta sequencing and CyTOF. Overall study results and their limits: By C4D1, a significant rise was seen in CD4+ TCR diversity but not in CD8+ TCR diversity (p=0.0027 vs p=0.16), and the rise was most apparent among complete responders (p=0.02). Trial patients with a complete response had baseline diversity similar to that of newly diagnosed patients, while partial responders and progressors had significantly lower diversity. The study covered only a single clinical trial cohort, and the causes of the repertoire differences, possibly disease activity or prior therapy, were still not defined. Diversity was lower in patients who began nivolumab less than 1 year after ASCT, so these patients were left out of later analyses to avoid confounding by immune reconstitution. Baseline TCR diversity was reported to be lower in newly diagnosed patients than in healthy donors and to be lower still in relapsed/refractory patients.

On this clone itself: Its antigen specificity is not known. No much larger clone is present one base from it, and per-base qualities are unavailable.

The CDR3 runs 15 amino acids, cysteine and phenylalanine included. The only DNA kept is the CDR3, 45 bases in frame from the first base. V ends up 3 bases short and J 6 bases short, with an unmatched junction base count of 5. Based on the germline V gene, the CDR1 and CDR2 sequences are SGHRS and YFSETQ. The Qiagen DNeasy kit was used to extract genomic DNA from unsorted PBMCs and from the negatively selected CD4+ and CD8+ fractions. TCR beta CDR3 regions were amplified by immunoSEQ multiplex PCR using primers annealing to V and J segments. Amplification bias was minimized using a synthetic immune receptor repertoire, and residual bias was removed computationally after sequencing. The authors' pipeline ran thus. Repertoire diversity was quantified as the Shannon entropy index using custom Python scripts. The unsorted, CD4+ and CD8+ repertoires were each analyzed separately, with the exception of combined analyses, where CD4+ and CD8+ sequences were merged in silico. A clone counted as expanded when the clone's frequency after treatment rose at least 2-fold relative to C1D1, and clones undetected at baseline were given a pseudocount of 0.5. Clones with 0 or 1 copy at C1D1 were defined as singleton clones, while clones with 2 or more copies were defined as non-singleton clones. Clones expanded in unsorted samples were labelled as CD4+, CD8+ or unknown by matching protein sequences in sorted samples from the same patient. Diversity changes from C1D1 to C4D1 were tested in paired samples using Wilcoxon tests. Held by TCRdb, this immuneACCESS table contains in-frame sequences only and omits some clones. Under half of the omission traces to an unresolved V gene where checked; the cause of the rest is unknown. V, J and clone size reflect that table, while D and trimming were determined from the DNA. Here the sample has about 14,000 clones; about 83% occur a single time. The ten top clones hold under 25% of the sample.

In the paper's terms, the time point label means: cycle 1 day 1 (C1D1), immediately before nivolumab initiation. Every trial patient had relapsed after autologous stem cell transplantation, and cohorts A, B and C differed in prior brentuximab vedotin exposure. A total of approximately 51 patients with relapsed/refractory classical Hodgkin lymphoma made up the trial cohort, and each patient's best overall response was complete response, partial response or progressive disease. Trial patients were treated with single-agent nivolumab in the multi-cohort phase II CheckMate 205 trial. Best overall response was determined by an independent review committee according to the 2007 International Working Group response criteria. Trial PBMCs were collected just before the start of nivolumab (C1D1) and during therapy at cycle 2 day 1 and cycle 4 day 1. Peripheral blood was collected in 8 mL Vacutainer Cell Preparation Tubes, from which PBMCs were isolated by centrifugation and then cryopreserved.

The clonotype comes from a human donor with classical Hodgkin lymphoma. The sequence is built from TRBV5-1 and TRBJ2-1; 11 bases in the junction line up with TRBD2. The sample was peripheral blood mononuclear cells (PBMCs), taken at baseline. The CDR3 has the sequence CASSSLAGGSNEQFF. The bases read TGCGCCAGCAGCTCTCTAGCGGGGGGATCCAATGAGCAGTTCTTC.